This T cell receptor beta chain appears in the sequencing data of a study of shared clonotypes between healthy human individuals. Study observations and caveats: What naive subsets generally showed was a larger estimated richness than memory subsets showed. Compared with clonotypes that all four donors shared, non-shared clonotypes had lower generation probabilities.

There are 12 residues in the CDR3. Germline-derived CDR1 and CDR2 are MDHEN and SYDVKM. Deletions cut 3 bases from V and 3 bases from J, with 6 bases between. The assay was immunoSEQ multiplex PCR, and TCRdb's table has in-frame clones only and misses some. This sample yields approximately 2,200,000 clones, of which 90% to 95% are seen a single time; roughly 1.7% belongs to the top ten. About this clone: The target antigen is unknown. The identical CDR3 is also encoded by other nucleotide sequences in the sample.

Naive-designated CD8 cells lacked CD45RO, were positively enriched for CCR7, and omitted terminally differentiated effector memory CD45RA+ cells. The V and J genes are TRBV28 and TRBJ2-7, with D tentatively TRBD1 (5 bases). The clonotype was recovered from a man aged 18 to 30 in good health. Some clones in this sample may be carry-over from other donors' samples. The specimen sequenced was naive CD8+ T cells from PBMCs. This CDR3 is CASSFDSYEQYF. In nucleotides, the CDR3 is TGTGCCAGCAGTTTTGACAGCTACGAGCAGTACTTC.